The present T cell receptor (beta chain) was sequenced within a study of beta chain features in type 1 diabetes. The germline V gene encodes CDR1 SNHLY and CDR2 FYNNEI. This CDR3 is 15 amino acids long. V gave up 5 bases and J gave up 7 bases; unmatched junction bases: 13. Expressed TCRB transcripts were sequenced after all isolated RNA was converted to cDNA. The method was immunoSEQ multiplex PCR; TCRdb's version includes in-frame clones alone and lacks a portion of them. The data show 500,000 to 800,000 clones, about an eighth seen once. In the case of this clone: Its specificity is unknown.

Whole-study findings and limits: Junctions at VDJ sites from type 1 diabetes patients had fewer insertions and more deletions. Among all four CD4+ subsets, Type 1 diabetes patients had TCRB CDR3s that were moderately but significantly shorter.

Sorting with CD45RO/CCR7/CD25/CD127/CD95/CD27 yielded naive, central memory, regulatory and stem-like memory CD4+ cells. Purities over 95% were achieved in all sorted populations. Source material: naive CD4+ T cells from blood. The chain has TRBV2 and TRBJ1-2; 7 bases agree with TRBD1. This clonotype was sampled from a man aged 25-40 years with type 1 diabetes. CDR3 sequence (DNA): TGTGCCAGCAGTCCCGAGACAGGGCCCATGGTTGGCTACACCTTC. This encodes CASSPETGPMVGYTF.